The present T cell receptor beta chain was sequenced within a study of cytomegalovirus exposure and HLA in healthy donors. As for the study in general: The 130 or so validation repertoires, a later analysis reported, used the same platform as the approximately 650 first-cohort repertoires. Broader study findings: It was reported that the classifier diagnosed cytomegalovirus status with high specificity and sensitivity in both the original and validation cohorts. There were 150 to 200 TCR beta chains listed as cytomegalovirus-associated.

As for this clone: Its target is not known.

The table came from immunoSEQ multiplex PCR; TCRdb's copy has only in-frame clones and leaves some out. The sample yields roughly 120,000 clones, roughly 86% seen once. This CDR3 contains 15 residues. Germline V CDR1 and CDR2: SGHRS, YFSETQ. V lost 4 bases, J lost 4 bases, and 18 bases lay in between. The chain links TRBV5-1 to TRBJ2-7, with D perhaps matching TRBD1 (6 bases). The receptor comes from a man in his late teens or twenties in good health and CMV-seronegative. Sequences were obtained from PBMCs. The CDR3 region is CASSASPRGRYEQYF. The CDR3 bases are TGCGCCAGCAGCGCCTCGCCCAGGGGAAGGTACGAGCAGTACTTC.